This is a list of T cell receptor beta chains from one sample in a study of blood T cell repertoires in COVID-19. Sequencing used immunoSEQ multiplex PCR; TCRdb keeps in-frame clones, though not all of them. The sample yields 250,000 to 300,000 clones, roughly 88% seen once. Sequencing was performed on peripheral blood. These receptor sequences come from a woman in her 70s with acute or convalescent COVID-19. Both conserved end residues are part of each CDR3. Fields, in order: CDR3 protein, CDR3 DNA, clone size, D gene, J gene, V gene. A D gene is named only where the DNA matches it firmly. Clone size, where shown, is once, few, many, or a class for clones that have expanded.

CDR3aa: CASRPSGTAANYGYTF
CDR3nt: TGCGCCAGCAGACCCTCAGGGACTGCAGCTAACTATGGCTACACCTTC
abundance: .
d_gene: .
j_gene: TRBJ1-2
v_gene: TRBV5-1

CDR3aa: CASSFNPGGDYEQYF
CDR3nt: TGCGCCAGCAGCTTCAATCCAGGCGGGGACTACGAGCAGTACTTC
abundance: .
d_gene: .
j_gene: TRBJ2-7
v_gene: TRBV5-1

CDR3aa: CASSLAPGRGASYEQYF
CDR3nt: TGTGCCAGCAGCTTAGCGCCCGGGCGGGGGGCGTCCTACGAGCAGTACTTC
abundance: .
d_gene: TRBD2
j_gene: TRBJ2-7
v_gene: TRBV7-6

CDR3aa: CATSEAAGGLGTGELFF
CDR3nt: TGTGCCACCAGTGAGGCAGCGGGGGGCCTTGGAACCGGGGAGCTGTTTTTT
abundance: .
d_gene: TRBD2
j_gene: TRBJ2-2
v_gene: TRBV24-1

CDR3aa: CASSAVVTQYF
CDR3nt: TGTGCCAGCAGCGCGGTCGTGACCCAGTACTTC
abundance: .
d_gene: .
j_gene: TRBJ2-5
v_gene: TRBV3-1/TRBV3-2

CDR3aa: CASRELASSDTQYF
CDR3nt: TGTGCCAGCAGAGAACTAGCGTCGTCAGATACGCAGTATTTT
abundance: .
d_gene: TRBD2
j_gene: TRBJ2-3
v_gene: TRBV7-9

CDR3aa: CASSSGTGGSEQYF
CDR3nt: TGCGCCAGCAGTTCAGGGACAGGGGGTAGCGAGCAGTACTTC
abundance: .
d_gene: TRBD1
j_gene: TRBJ2-7
v_gene: TRBV5-1

CDR3aa: CARLPGQAKFF
CDR3nt: TGTGCCAGATTACCGGGACAGGCAAAGTTCTTC
abundance: .
d_gene: TRBD1
j_gene: TRBJ2-1
v_gene: TRBV11-3

CDR3aa: CASSGAWELFF
CDR3nt: TGTGCCAGCAGCGGTGCGTGGGAGCTGTTTTTT
abundance: .
d_gene: .
j_gene: TRBJ2-2
v_gene: TRBV3-1/TRBV3-2

CDR3aa: CSVRASGGDTDTQYF
CDR3nt: TGCAGCGTGCGTGCTAGCGGGGGAGACACAGATACGCAGTATTTT
abundance: few
d_gene: TRBD2
j_gene: TRBJ2-3
v_gene: TRBV29-1

CDR3aa: CASSPTEGVQVQYF
CDR3nt: TGTGCCAGCAGCCCAACCGAGGGGGTGCAGGTGCAGTACTTC
abundance: .
d_gene: .
j_gene: TRBJ2-7
v_gene: TRBV5-4

CDR3aa: CASSRSGGANTGELFF
CDR3nt: TGTGCCAGCAGCCGGAGCGGGGGAGCGAACACCGGGGAGCTGTTTTTT
abundance: .
d_gene: TRBD2
j_gene: TRBJ2-2
v_gene: TRBV11-2

CDR3aa: CASSLEQGRTEAFF
CDR3nt: TGCGCCAGCAGCTTGGAACAGGGCAGGACTGAAGCTTTCTTT
abundance: .
d_gene: .
j_gene: TRBJ1-1
v_gene: TRBV5-1

CDR3aa: CASSRLAGLSNEQFF
CDR3nt: TGCGCCAGCTCCCGACTAGCGGGGTTGTCTAATGAGCAGTTCTTC
abundance: .
d_gene: TRBD2
j_gene: TRBJ2-1
v_gene: TRBV10-1

CDR3aa: CASSSQGFTEAFF
CDR3nt: TGTGCCAGCAGTTCTCAGGGCTTCACTGAAGCTTTCTTT
abundance: .
d_gene: .
j_gene: TRBJ1-1
v_gene: TRBV12-3/TRBV12-4

CDR3aa: CASTGQLNTEAFF
CDR3nt: TGTGCCAGCACCGGACAGCTGAACACTGAAGCTTTCTTT
abundance: .
d_gene: .
j_gene: TRBJ1-1
v_gene: TRBV6-5

CDR3aa: CATSQSGSQNTEAFF
CDR3nt: TGTGCCACCAGTCAGTCCGGGAGTCAAAACACTGAAGCTTTCTTT
abundance: .
d_gene: .
j_gene: TRBJ1-1
v_gene: TRBV24-1

CDR3aa: CASRRDDTQYF
CDR3nt: TGTGCCAGCAGGAGAGATGATACGCAGTATTTT
abundance: .
d_gene: .
j_gene: TRBJ2-3
v_gene: TRBV6-5

CDR3aa: CASSTIGNYGYTF
CDR3nt: TGTGCCAGTTCTACAATCGGGAACTATGGCTACACCTTC
abundance: .
d_gene: .
j_gene: TRBJ1-2
v_gene: TRBV19

CDR3aa: CAWSHPDGEAARAFF
CDR3nt: TGTGCCTGGAGTCATCCTGACGGGGAAGCAGCGCGGGCTTTCTTT
abundance: .
d_gene: .
j_gene: TRBJ1-1
v_gene: TRBV30

CDR3aa: CASSLTDPGGYTF
CDR3nt: TGCGCCAGCAGCTTGACGGACCCGGGGGGCTACACCTTC
abundance: .
d_gene: .
j_gene: TRBJ1-2
v_gene: TRBV5-1

CDR3aa: CASSLKQAGTTEAFF
CDR3nt: TGCGCCAGCAGCTTGAAGCAAGCGGGGACGACTGAAGCTTTCTTT
abundance: .
d_gene: .
j_gene: TRBJ1-1
v_gene: TRBV5-1